Given below is one T cell receptor (beta chain) in context. This entry is derived from a study of technical replicates of blood from a handful of donors. Sequencing was performed with immunoSEQ multiplex PCR; in TCRdb, only in-frame clones are kept and a portion is missing. Altogether tens of thousands of clones are present, 95% to 98% being singletons, with the ten largest covering over 0.15%. The CDR3 sequence is 13 residues long. Looked up from germline, CDR1 is SGHNT and CDR2 is YYREEE (reference sequence). V lost 4 bases to trimming and J lost 5 bases, with 12 bases between them. The receptor was derived from a human donor in good health. The chain recombines TRBV5-4 with TRBJ2-5, with unresolved D. Source material: T cells isolated from PBMCs. The CDR3 region is CASSPDLQETQYF. The CDR3 region has the DNA TGTGCCAGCAGCCCAGACCTACAGGAGACCCAGTACTTC.